Listed here are 29 T cell receptor beta chains from one sample, sequenced in a study of human T cells and chemical hapten exposure (dated by TCRdb to the early 2020s). Interpreted using the paper, the time point label stands for: patch test 2, 6 weeks after DPC sensitization. According to the study, the label for this sample's treatment or condition signals: therapeutic diphenylcyclopropenone sensitization with weekly scalp DPC. Libraries were built with RACE. Instrument on record: NextSeq 500. TCRdb reprocessed the public reads (quality trimming at Q25 with fastp, clone calling with MiXCR) and kept in-frame beta chains. Rows with a matching CDR3 protein are joined into one entry that keeps the most common DNA and genes. The sample table holds roughly 380,000 distinct CDR3 sequences, of which more than 5% were seen once. Jointly, the top ten make up around 6.1% of the sample. Sequencing was performed on whole blood, taken in connection with sensitization to the hapten diphenylcyclopropenone (DPC). The receptors were gathered from a woman between 18 and 29 years old with alopecia areata. Some clones in this sample may be carry-over from other donors' samples.

The chain employs TRBV4-1 and TRBJ2-5; 8 bases fit TRBD2. The V gene end was trimmed by 4 bases and the J gene end by 5 bases; junction bases not matched to a gene: 9. CDR1 MGHRA and CDR2 YSYEKL come from the germline V gene. There are 15 residues in the CDR3. The DNA for the CDR3 is TGCGCCAGCAGCCGAGTCGTACGACTAGCGGAGACCCAGTACTTC. Protein sequence: CASSRVVRLAETQYF.

V and J are TRBV4-3 and TRBJ2-7; no clear D gene. The CDR3 length is 17 residues. Trimming cost V 1 base and J 1 base, with 17 bases left between them. The V gene's germline CDR1 is LGHNA and CDR2 YSLEER. The CDR3 DNA is TGCGCCAGCAGCCAAGCCTATCGTCCGGAGAAGTCCTACGAGCAGTACTTC. It translates to CASSQAYRPEKSYEQYF.

This clonotype was seen more than once but under ten times. The chain carries TRBV5-1 and TRBJ1-6, with TRBD1 matching 9 bases. CDR1 SGHRS and CDR2 YFSETQ come from the germline V gene. V lost 4 bases and J lost 6; bases outside the gene matches: 5. This CDR3 comprises 15 residues. The CDR3 loop reads CASSRTGAGNSPLHF. The CDR3, as DNA: TGCGCCAGCAGCCGGACAGGGGCGGGTAATTCACCCCTCCACTTT.

In its sample, this clonotype was seen many times. This chain connects TRBV12-3 or TRBV12-4 to TRBJ1-1; possible D gene TRBD1, 6 bases. This CDR3 region has 12 residues. V was cut by 6 bases and J by 5 bases, with 10 bases left in between. The chain's CDR3 is CASRSQGTEAFF. In DNA, the CDR3 is TGTGCCAGCAGATCACAGGGAACTGAAGCTTTCTTT.

The rearrangement joins TRBV7-2 to TRBJ2-5, with D perhaps matching TRBD2 (6 bases). Germline CDR1 reads SGHTA; CDR2 reads FQGNSA. This CDR3 has 14 residues. V lost 5 bases and J lost 2, with 12 bases in between. The CDR3 DNA sequence: TGTGCCAGCAGCACCGGGGGATCGCAAGAGACCCAGTACTTC. Encoded protein: CASSTGGSQETQYF.

V usage is TRBV19 and J usage is TRBJ2-6; D tentatively reads TRBD1 or TRBD2 (6 bases each). Germline V gene lookup returns CDR1 LNHDA and CDR2 SQIVND (reference sequence). Trimming took off 6 bases at V and 2 bases at J, with 14 bases between the two ends. The CDR3 contains 16 residues. The CDR3 sequence: CASSLQGLPGANVLTF. The CDR3 DNA reads TGTGCCAGTAGCCTACAGGGACTTCCTGGGGCCAACGTCCTGACTTTC.

The chain joins TRBV15 to TRBJ2-6, with D unclear. Germline V lookup: CDR1 LNHNV, CDR2 YYDKDF (reference sequence). The CDR3 is made up of 18 amino acids. The V gene lost 0 bases and the J gene lost 0 bases, with 12 bases spanning the gap. The CDR3 sequence is CATSREAWQSSGANVLTF. CDR3 nucleotide sequence: TGTGCCACCAGCAGAGAGGCTTGGCAGAGCTCTGGGGCCAACGTCCTGACTTTC.

This clonotype was detected ten times or more. This rearrangement joins TRBV4-3 to TRBJ1-1, with D perhaps TRBD1 (5 bases). Germline-derived CDR1 and CDR2 are LGHNA and YSLEER. Trimming took 0 bases from V and 7 from J, leaving 18 bases between them. The length of the CDR3 is 16 residues. CDR3 amino acids: CASSQDRQPLGDEAFF. The CDR3 DNA follows: TGCGCCAGCAGCCAAGATAGACAGCCCCTAGGGGATGAAGCTTTCTTT.

The chain recombines TRBV10-3 with TRBJ2-2; unclear D gene. Deletions cut 1 base from V and 0 bases from J, with 9 bases between. Germline V lookup: CDR1 ENHRY, CDR2 SYGVKD. The CDR3 sequence is 16 residues long. Here the CDR3 reads CAISEFRRTNTGELFF. As DNA, the CDR3 is TGTGCCATCAGTGAGTTCCGCCGAACGAACACCGGGGAGCTGTTTTTT.

This clonotype was counted between two and nine times. This chain connects TRBV20-1 to TRBJ2-4; 7 nucleotides align to TRBD1. V was clipped by 6 bases and J by 0 bases; unmatched bases: 5. Looked up from germline, CDR1 is DFQATT and CDR2 is SNEGSKA (reference sequence). This CDR3 region has 14 residues. CDR3 DNA: TGCAGTGCCTCGACAGGGACAGCCAAAAACATTCAGTACTTC. This codes for CSASTGTAKNIQYF.

This clonotype was counted at least ten times. The rearrangement joins TRBV10-3 to TRBJ1-2, with TRBD1 as a possible D gene (6 bases). Looked up from germline, CDR1 is ENHRY and CDR2 is SYGVKD. The CDR3 sequence is 14 residues long. V lost 6 bases and J 7 bases, leaving 18 bases between the germline ends. CDR3 in amino acids: CAISENPQGGGYTF. CDR3 bases: TGTGCCATCAGCGAAAACCCACAGGGCGGTGGCTACACCTTC.

The chain links TRBV5-1 to TRBJ2-2; 7 bases map to TRBD2. Looked up from germline, CDR1 is SGHRS and CDR2 is YFSETQ. V lost 3 bases and J lost 5; bases outside the gene matches: 10. The CDR3 is 16 amino acids. The CDR3 DNA sequence: TGCGCCAGCAGCTCCCGGGGCCAAGCGGGAACCGGGGAGCTGTTTTTT. This codes for CASSSRGQAGTGELFF.

This clonotype was seen many times. The rearrangement joins TRBV5-1 to TRBJ1-2; 9 nucleotides line up with TRBD1. CDR1 and CDR2 (germline): SGHRS, YFSETQ. V was clipped by 1 base and J by 7 bases; unmatched bases: 5. The CDR3 covers 14 residues. In nucleotides, the CDR3 is TGCGCCAGCAGCTTGATTGGGACAGGGCTTGGCTACACCTTC. Its translation is CASSLIGTGLGYTF.

This clonotype came up a few times. CDR3 region: CSAHRGRSGEQYF. CDR3 nucleotide sequence: TGCAGTGCTCACCGGGGGCGGAGTGGAGAGCAGTACTTC. V gene TRBV20-1 combines with J gene TRBJ2-7; D could derive from TRBD1 or TRBD2 (6 bases each). The CDR3 is 13 residues long. The V end lost 5 bases, the J end lost 7 bases, and 18 bases lay between the germline ends. Germline V CDR1 and CDR2: DFQATT, SNEGSKA (reference sequence).

The rearrangement uses TRBV5-4 and TRBJ2-3, with a tentative D call TRBD2 (5 bases). V was clipped by 4 bases and J by 4 bases, with 16 bases between them. This CDR3 is 15 amino acids long. Germline-derived CDR1 and CDR2 are SGHNT and YYREEE (reference sequence). The CDR3: CASSPRRGSSDTQYF. In DNA form, the CDR3 reads TGTGCCAGCAGCCCGAGGAGAGGGTCTTCAGATACGCAGTATTTT.

This clonotype was detected many times. This chain connects TRBV4-3 to TRBJ1-6, with no clear D. V lost 1 base and J lost 7, with 5 bases in between. The CDR3 runs to 13 residues. Germline V gene lookup returns CDR1 LGHNA and CDR2 YSLEER. The DNA for the CDR3 is TGCGCCAGCAGCCAAGTAGGCAATTCACCCCTCCACTTT. Amino acids: CASSQVGNSPLHF.

The chain joins TRBV7-2 to TRBJ2-5; a weak D match, TRBD2 (6 bases). The CDR3 loop spans 13 amino acids. Trimming cost V 5 bases and J 7 bases, with 14 bases left between them. Germline loops: CDR1 SGHTA, CDR2 FQGNSA. In DNA form, the CDR3 reads TGTGCCAGCAGCCGCGACGGGGGTAGGACCCAGTACTTC. Amino acids: CASSRDGGRTQYF.

This clonotype was counted only a few times. This chain uses TRBV5-1 with TRBJ2-3; D is unresolved. V lost 0 bases and J lost 0, with 11 bases in between. CDR3 length equals 16 residues. In germline, CDR1 is SGHRS, CDR2 YFSETQ. CDR3 nucleotide sequence: TGCGCCAGCAGCTTGGTAGTCAGAGCGAGCACAGATACGCAGTATTTT. It translates to CASSLVVRASTDTQYF.

This clonotype was found a few times. This rearrangement joins TRBV11-2 to TRBJ1-4; D not resolved. Per the germline V gene, CDR1 is SGHAT and CDR2 is FQNNGV. The CDR3 totals 14 residues. V was shortened by 5 bases and J by 3 bases, with 10 bases between the two germline ends. DNA of the CDR3: TGTGCCAGCAGCCCCTTTGGCGCTAATGAAAAACTGTTTTTT. Its translation: CASSPFGANEKLFF.

In its sample, this clonotype was seen many times. The chain employs TRBV5-5 and TRBJ2-5; D not certain. Trimming took 2 bases from V and 1 from J, leaving 6 bases between them. Germline-derived CDR1 and CDR2 are SGHKS and YYEKEE (reference sequence). This CDR3 is 13 amino acids long. CDR3 in DNA: TGTGCCAGCAGCTTAATGTCCCAAGAGACCCAGTACTTC. The encoded protein is CASSLMSQETQYF.

This clonotype has at least ten counts. The rearrangement joins TRBV13 to TRBJ1-2; D might be TRBD1 (5 bases). The CDR3 totals 15 residues. Germline CDR1 is PRHDT and CDR2 is FYEKMQ (reference sequence). V was cut by 2 bases and J by 5 bases, with 15 bases left in between. This chain's CDR3 is CASSLTERGGYGYTF. DNA of the CDR3: TGTGCCAGCAGCTTAACCGAAAGGGGCGGGTATGGCTACACCTTC.

V and J are TRBV4-2 and TRBJ2-7, with TRBD1 matching over 10 bases. This CDR3 is built from 16 residues. Germline CDR1 is LGHNA and CDR2 is YNFKEQ. After removal of 1 base from V and 2 bases from J, the junction contained 5 bases not matched to a gene. The CDR3 DNA sequence: TGTGCCAGCAGCCAAGCAACGGGACAGGGGACCTACGAGCAGTACTTC. Protein sequence: CASSQATGQGTYEQYF.

The chain joins TRBV7-2 to TRBJ2-3, with 10 bases aligning to TRBD1. The CDR3 contains 20 residues. Unmatched junction bases numbered 18, after V lost 5 bases and J lost 1 base. Per germline, CDR1 SGHTA and CDR2 FQGNSA. The CDR3, as DNA: TGTGCCAGCAGCCCAGGGACAGGGGTGGGATATTTTAGGGGCACAGATACGCAGTATTTT. Its translation is CASSPGTGVGYFRGTDTQYF.

The chain uses TRBV4-2 and TRBJ2-1; D might be TRBD2 (6 bases). The CDR3 sequence is 17 residues long. Germline V gives CDR1 LGHNA, CDR2 YNFKEQ. Trimming shortened V by 1 base and J by 4 bases, and 17 bases separated the two germline ends. CDR3 sequence (DNA): TGTGCCAGCAGCCAAGTCGGAGGCCCCGCGGGGTACAATGAGCAGTTCTTC. It codes for CASSQVGGPAGYNEQFF.

The chain combines TRBV29-1 with TRBJ2-3, with 9 positions matching TRBD1. There are 14 residues in the CDR3. The germline CDR1 and CDR2 sequences are SQVTM and ANQGSEA. The junction had 9 bases not matched to a gene; V was cut back by 7 bases and J by 4 bases. The CDR3 bases are TGCAGCGCCGAGGGACAGGGAGGTTCAGATACGCAGTATTTT. As protein: CSAEGQGGSDTQYF.

This chain joins TRBV7-9 and TRBJ1-2, with 9 bases that match TRBD1. After removal of 6 bases from V and 7 bases from J, the junction contained 12 bases not matched to a gene. The CDR3 extends over 15 amino acids. Germline V gives CDR1 SEHNR, CDR2 FQNEAQ (reference sequence). The CDR3 is CASSLDLRTGAGYTF. CDR3 DNA: TGTGCCAGCAGTTTGGATTTAAGGACAGGGGCTGGCTACACCTTC.

This clonotype was picked up many times. This rearrangement joins TRBV7-9 to TRBJ1-1; possible D gene TRBD1, 5 bases. This CDR3 region has 14 residues. Germline V gene sequence: CDR1 SEHNR, CDR2 FQNEAQ (reference sequence). V dropped 4 bases and J dropped 6 bases, with 15 bases sitting between them. The CDR3 region is CASSSTGTKAEAFF. The CDR3 DNA is TGTGCCAGCAGCTCGACCGGGACTAAGGCTGAAGCTTTCTTT. The full variable domain, with the rest looked up from reference TRBV7-9 and TRBJ1-1, is DTGVSQNPRHKITKRGQNVTFRCDPISEHNRLYWYRQTLGQGPEFLTYFQNEAQLEKSRLLSDRFSAERPKGSFSTLEIQRTEQGDSAMYLCASSSTGTKAEAFFGQGTRLTVV.

This clonotype appeared a few times. The gene calls are TRBV6-5 and TRBJ2-1; maybe TRBD1 (5 bases). The CDR3 is 13 residues long. V gave up 0 bases and J gave up 15 bases, with 15 bases separating them. The germline V gene has CDR1 MNHEY and CDR2 SVGAGI. The CDR3 DNA reads as TGTGCCAGCAGTTACTCAGCAGGGCCGAGTCGGTTCTTC. Amino acid sequence: CASSYSAGPSRFF.

CDR3 in amino acids: CASSQDAGDTEAFF. The DNA for the CDR3 is TGTGCCAGCAGCCAAGATGCAGGGGACACTGAAGCTTTCTTT. The V gene is TRBV14, the J gene TRBJ1-1; a possible D gene is TRBD1 (6 bases). The CDR3 runs 14 residues. The V end lost 0 bases, the J end lost 3 bases, and 8 bases lay between the germline ends. Germline CDR1 reads SGHDN; CDR2 reads FVKESK.